This T cell receptor (beta chain) was documented in a study of blood T cell repertoires in COVID-19. About the study: COVID-19 samples from acute and convalescent phases originated in the United States, Italy and Spain.

This CDR3 has 16 amino acids. Germline assignment: CDR1 SGHRS and CDR2 YFSETQ. Losses at the gene ends were 1 base for V and 6 bases for J; bases not matched to a gene: 10. Source study methods: Reference gene primer amplification in the assay estimated nucleated cell counts. Method: immunoSEQ multiplex PCR; TCRdb's copy keeps in-frame clones and lacks some. That table gives V, J and clone size, and the DNA gave D and trimming. This table holds approximately 260,000 clones, approximately 85% found once. The material sequenced was peripheral blood. The rearrangement joins TRBV5-1 to TRBJ1-2; TRBD1 matches at 9 bases. This sequence originates from a woman between 70 and 85 years old with acute or convalescent COVID-19. The CDR3 region is CASSLIPGQGKDGYTF. In DNA, the CDR3 is TGCGCCAGCAGCTTGATACCGGGACAGGGAAAGGATGGCTACACCTTC.